The T cell receptor beta chain under discussion was sequenced for a study of blood T cells in healthy people across ages. Note on this clonotype: Its matching antigen is unknown. Sequence at one end of the junction differs from germline and may be a read error.

For the second PCR, which ran for roughly 6 to 12 cycles, a sample-barcoded 5' primer and a J-beta primer mix were used. TCRdb reprocessed the 5' RACE reads with MiXCR, giving one entry per CDR3 protein. The data hold 550,000 to 750,000 distinct CDR3 sequences, with under 25% observed a single time. Study observations and caveats: CMV infection status of these donors was not known. A strong correlation was seen between TCR beta diversity and naive T cell percentage.

The TCR originated in an older man in good health. The source material was blood.

In DNA form, the CDR3 reads TGTGCCAGCAGTTTGCCCGGGACGCCCCAAGCATTT. Translated, it gives CASSLPGTPQAF. The chain couples TRBV28 to TRBJ2-3; the D gene could be TRBD1 or TRBD2 (5 bases each). The CDR3 loop spans 12 amino acids. CDR1 is MDHEN, CDR2 SYDVKM, per germline. The whole variable domain, filled in from reference TRBV28 and TRBJ2-3, reads DVKVTQSSRYLVKRTGEKVFLECVQDMDHENMFWYRQDPGLGLRLIYFSYDVKMKEKGDIPEGYSVSREKKERFSLILESASTNQTSMYLCASSLPGTPQAFGPGTRLTVL.